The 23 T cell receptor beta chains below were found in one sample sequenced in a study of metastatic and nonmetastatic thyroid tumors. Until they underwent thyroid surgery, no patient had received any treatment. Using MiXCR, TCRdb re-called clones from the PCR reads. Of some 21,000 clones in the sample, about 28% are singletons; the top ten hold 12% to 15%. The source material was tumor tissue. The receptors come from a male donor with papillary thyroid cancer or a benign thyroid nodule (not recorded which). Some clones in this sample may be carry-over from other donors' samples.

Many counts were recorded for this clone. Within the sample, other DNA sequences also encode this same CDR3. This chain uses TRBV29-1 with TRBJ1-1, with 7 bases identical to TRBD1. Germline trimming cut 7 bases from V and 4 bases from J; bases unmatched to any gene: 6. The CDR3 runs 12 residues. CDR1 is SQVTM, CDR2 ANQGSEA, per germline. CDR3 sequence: CSGQGGATEAFF. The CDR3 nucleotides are TGCAGCGGCCAGGGGGGTGCCACTGAAGCTTTCTTT.

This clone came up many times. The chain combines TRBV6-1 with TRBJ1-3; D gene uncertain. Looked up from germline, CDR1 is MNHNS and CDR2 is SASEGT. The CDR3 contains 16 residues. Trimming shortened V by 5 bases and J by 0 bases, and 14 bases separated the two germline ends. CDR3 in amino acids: CASSQAVSRSGNTIYF. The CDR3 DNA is TGTGCCAGCAGTCAGGCCGTGTCTCGCTCTGGAAACACCATATATTTT.

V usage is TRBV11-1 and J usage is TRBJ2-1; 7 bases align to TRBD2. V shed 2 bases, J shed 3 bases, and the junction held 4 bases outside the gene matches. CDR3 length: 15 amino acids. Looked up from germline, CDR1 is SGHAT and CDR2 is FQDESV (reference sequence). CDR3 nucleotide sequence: TGTGCCAGCAGCTTATCCCCGGGAGGCTACAATGAGCAGTTCTTC. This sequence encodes CASSLSPGGYNEQFF. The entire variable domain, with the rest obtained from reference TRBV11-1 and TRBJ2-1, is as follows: EAEVAQSPRYKITEKSQAVAFWCDPISGHATLYWYRQILGQGPELLVQFQDESVVDDSQLPKDRFSAERLKGVDSTLKIQPAELGDSAMYLCASSLSPGGYNEQFFGPGTRLTVL.

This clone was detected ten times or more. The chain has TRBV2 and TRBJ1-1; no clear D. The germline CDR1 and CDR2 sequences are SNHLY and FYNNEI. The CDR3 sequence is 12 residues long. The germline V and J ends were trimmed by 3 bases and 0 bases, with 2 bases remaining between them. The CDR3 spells CASSEVNTEAFF. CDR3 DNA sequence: TGTGCCAGCAGTGAGGTGAACACTGAAGCTTTCTTT.

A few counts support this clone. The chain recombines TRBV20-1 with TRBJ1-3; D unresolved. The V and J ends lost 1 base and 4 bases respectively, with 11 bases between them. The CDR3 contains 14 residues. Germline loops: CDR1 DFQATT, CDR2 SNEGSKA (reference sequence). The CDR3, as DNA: TGCAGTGCTAGAGGCCCGAATACAGGAAACACCATATATTTT. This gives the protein CSARGPNTGNTIYF.

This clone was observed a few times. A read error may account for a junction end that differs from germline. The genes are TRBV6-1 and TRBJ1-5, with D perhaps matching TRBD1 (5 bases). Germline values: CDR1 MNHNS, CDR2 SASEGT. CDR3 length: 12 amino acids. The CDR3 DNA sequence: TGTGCCGGGGGGAGTGATTATCATCCCCAGCATTTT. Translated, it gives CAGGSDYHPQHF.

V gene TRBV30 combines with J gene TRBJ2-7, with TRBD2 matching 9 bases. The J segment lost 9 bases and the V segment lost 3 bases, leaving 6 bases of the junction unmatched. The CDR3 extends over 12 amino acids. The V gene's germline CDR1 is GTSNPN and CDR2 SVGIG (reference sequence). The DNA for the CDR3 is TGTGCCTGGAGAGCGGGGGGTTTTGTGCAGTACTTC. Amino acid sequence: CAWRAGGFVQYF. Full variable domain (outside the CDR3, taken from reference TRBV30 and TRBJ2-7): SQTIHQWPATLVQPVGSPLSLECTVEGTSNPNLYWYRQAAGRGLQLLFYSVGIGQISSEVPQNLSASRPQDRQFILSSKKLLLSDSGFYLCAWRAGGFVQYFGPGTRLTVT.

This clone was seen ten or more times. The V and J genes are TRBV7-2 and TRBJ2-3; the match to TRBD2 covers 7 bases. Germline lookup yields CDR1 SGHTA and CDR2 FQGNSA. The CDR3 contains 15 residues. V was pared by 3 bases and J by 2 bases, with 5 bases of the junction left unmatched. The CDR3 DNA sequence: TGTGCCAGCAGCTTTCGGGCGGGAGACACAGATACGCAGTATTTT. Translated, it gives CASSFRAGDTDTQYF.

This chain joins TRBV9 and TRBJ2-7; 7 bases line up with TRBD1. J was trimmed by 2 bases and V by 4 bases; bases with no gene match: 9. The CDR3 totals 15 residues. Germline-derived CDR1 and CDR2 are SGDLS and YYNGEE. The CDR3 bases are TGTGCCAGCAGCCCCTCCGAGGGGGCCACCTACGAGCAGTACTTC. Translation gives CASSPSEGATYEQYF.

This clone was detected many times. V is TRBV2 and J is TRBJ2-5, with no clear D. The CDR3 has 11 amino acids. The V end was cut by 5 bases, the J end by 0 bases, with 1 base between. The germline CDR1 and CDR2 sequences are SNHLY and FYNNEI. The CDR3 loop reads CASSNQETQYF. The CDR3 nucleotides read TGTGCCAGCAGTAACCAAGAGACCCAGTACTTC.

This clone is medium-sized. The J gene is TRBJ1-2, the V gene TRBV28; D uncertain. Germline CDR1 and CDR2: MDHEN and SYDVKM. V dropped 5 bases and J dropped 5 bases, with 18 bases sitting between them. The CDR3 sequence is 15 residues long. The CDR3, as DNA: TGTGCCAGCAGTAAATACAGCGAGCTGAATTATGGCTACACCTTC. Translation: CASSKYSELNYGYTF.

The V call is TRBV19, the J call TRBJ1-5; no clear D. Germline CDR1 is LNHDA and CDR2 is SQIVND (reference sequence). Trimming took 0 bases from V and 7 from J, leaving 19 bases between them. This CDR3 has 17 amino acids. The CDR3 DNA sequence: TGTGCCAGTAGTATAGATAGTGCGCGGCGGGTTCGACAGCCCCAGCATTTT. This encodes CASSIDSARRVRQPQHF. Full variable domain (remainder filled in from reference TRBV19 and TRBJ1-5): DGGITQSPKYLFRKEGQNVTLSCEQNLNHDAMYWYRQDPGQGLRLIYYSQIVNDFQKGDIAEGYSVSREKKESFPLTVTSAQKNPTAFYLCASSIDSARRVRQPQHFGDGTRLSIL.

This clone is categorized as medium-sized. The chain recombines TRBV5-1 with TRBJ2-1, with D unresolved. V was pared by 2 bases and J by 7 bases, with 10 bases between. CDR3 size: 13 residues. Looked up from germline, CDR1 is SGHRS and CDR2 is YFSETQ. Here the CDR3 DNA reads TGCGCCAGCAGCTTTGGGCTCGAGAATGAGCAGTTCTTC. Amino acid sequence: CASSFGLENEQFF.

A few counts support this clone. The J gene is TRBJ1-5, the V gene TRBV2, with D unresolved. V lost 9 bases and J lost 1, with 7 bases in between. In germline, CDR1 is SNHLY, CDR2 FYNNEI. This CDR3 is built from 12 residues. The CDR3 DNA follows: TGTGCCAGTCGGCGGAGCAATCAGCCCCAGCATTTT. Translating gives CASRRSNQPQHF.

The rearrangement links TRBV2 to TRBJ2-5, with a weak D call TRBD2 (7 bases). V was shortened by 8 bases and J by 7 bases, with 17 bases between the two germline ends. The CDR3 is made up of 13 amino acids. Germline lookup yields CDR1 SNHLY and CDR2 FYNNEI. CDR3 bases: TGTGCCAGCCTGCAAGGGGGGGCCATGACCCAGTACTTC. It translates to CASLQGGAMTQYF.

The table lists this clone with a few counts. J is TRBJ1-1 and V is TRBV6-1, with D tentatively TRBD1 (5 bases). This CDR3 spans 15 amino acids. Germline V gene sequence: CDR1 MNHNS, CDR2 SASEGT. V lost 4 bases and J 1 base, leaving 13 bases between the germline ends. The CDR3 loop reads CASSVATAKNTEAFF. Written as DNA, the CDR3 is TGTGCCAGCAGTGTTGCGACAGCCAAGAACACTGAAGCTTTCTTT.

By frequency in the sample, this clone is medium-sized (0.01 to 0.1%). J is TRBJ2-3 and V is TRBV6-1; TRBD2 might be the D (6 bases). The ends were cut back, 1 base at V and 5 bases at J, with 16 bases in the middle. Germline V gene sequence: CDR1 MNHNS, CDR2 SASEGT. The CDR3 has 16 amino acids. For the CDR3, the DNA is TGTGCCAGCAGTGAAGAGGTCGGTAGCGGTAAAGATACGCAGTATTTT. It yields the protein CASSEEVGSGKDTQYF.

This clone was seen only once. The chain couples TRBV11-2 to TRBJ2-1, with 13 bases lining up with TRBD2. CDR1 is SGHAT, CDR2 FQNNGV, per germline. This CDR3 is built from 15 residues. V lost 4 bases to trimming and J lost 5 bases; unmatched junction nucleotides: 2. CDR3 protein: CASSWGLAGHNEQFF. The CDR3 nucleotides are TGTGCCAGCAGCTGGGGACTAGCGGGGCACAATGAGCAGTTCTTC. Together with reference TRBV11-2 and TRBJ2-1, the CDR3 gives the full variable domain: EAGVAQSPRYKIIEKRQSVAFWCNPISGHATLYWYQQILGQGPKLLIQFQNNGVVDDSQLPKDRFSAERLKGVDSTLKIQPAKLEDSAVYLCASSWGLAGHNEQFFGPGTRLTVL.

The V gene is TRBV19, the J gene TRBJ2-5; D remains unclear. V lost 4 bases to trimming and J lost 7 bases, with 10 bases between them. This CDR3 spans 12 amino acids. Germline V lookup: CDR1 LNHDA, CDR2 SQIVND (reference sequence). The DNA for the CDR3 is TGTGCCAGTAGTAGCCCGAAGGGGACCCAGTACTTC. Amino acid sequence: CASSSPKGTQYF. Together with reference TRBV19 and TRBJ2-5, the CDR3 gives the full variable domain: DGGITQSPKYLFRKEGQNVTLSCEQNLNHDAMYWYRQDPGQGLRLIYYSQIVNDFQKGDIAEGYSVSREKKESFPLTVTSAQKNPTAFYLCASSSPKGTQYFGPGTRLLVL.

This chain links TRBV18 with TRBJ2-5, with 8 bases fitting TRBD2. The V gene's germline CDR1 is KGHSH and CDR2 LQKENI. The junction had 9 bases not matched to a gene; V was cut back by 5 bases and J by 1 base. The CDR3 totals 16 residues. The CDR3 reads CASSSTAGDIQETQYF. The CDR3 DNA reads TGTGCCAGCTCAAGTACAGCGGGGGACATCCAAGAGACCCAGTACTTC.

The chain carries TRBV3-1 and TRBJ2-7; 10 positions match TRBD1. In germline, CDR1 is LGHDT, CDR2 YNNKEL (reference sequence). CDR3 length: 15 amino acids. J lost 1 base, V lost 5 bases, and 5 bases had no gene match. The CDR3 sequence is CASSWTGGRSYEQYF. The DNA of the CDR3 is TGTGCCAGCAGCTGGACAGGGGGACGATCCTACGAGCAGTACTTC.

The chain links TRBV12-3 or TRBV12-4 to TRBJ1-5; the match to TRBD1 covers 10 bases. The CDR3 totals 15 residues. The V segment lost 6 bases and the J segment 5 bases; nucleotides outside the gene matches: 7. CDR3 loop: CASSLTTGGHQPQHF. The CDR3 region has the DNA TGTGCCAGCAGCCTCACGACAGGGGGCCATCAGCCCCAGCATTTT.

Here the CDR3 DNA reads TGTGCCTGGAGTGTAGGACAGGGAAGGCGTCAGCCCCAGCATTTT. This sequence encodes CAWSVGQGRRQPQHF. The V gene is TRBV30, the J gene TRBJ1-5; 8 nucleotides align to TRBD1. The CDR3 has 15 residues. Germline V CDR1 and CDR2: GTSNPN, SVGIG (reference sequence). V was pared by 0 bases and J by 6 bases, with 7 bases of the junction left unmatched.